This T cell receptor beta chain was documented in a study of PD-1 blockade in classical Hodgkin lymphoma. About the study: The nivolumab dose that patients received was 3 mg/kg, given intravenously every 2 weeks.

Assay used: immunoSEQ multiplex PCR; TCRdb lists only in-frame clones, some missing. The table has about 100,000 clones, approximately 80% seen once. All the patients suffered relapse after autologous stem cell transplantation, and brentuximab vedotin exposure differed. The clonotype comes from a human donor with classical Hodgkin lymphoma. The specimen comprised peripheral blood mononuclear cells (PBMCs), sampled at baseline.

The CDR3 DNA follows: TGCGCCAGCAGCTTGGCGCTAGCGGGAGCTGAGACCCAGTACTTC. Encoded protein: CASSLALAGAETQYF. The chain recombines TRBV5-1 with TRBJ2-5; 10 nucleotides match TRBD2. The CDR3 consists of 15 residues. Trimming cost V 0 bases and J 5 bases; bases outside gene matches: 4. In germline, CDR1 is SGHRS, CDR2 YFSETQ.